This T cell receptor beta chain was observed in a study of blood T cells in healthy people across ages. General study results and limits: Strong correlation was found linking TCR beta diversity to naive T cell percentage.

CDR1 is MNHNS and CDR2 is SASEGT in the germline V gene. The CDR3 loop spans 15 amino acids. Trimming pared 1 base from V and 7 bases from J, leaving 16 bases between. Through a sample-barcoded 5' primer and a J-beta primer mix, a second PCR was run for roughly 7 to 11 cycles. MiXCR, run by TCRdb on the 5' RACE reads, gives a single entry per CDR3 protein. The sample lists roughly 1.7 million distinct CDR3 sequences, 30% to 35% occurring once. With regard to this clonotype: The antigen is undetermined.

The clonotype originates from a woman aged 30 to 39 in good health. Sequenced material: blood. The V and J genes are TRBV6-1 and TRBJ2-5, with D possibly called TRBD1 or TRBD2 (6 bases each). CDR3 DNA: TGTGCCAGCAGTGAAGGGGGGGCGCGGCTCATGACCCAGTACTTC. Its protein is CASSEGGARLMTQYF.